This paragraph reports one T cell receptor beta chain. The antigen it binds to is not known. Given a much more abundant clone one base away, this may be a read error. Libraries came from 5' RACE. Sequencing took place on an Illumina HiSeq 2500. A second PCR of roughly 6 to 11 cycles was run with a J-beta primer mix and a sample-barcoded 5' primer. Each TCR beta cDNA molecule received a unique molecular identifier from a template-switch 5' adaptor carrying 12 random nucleotides. Each sample yielded at least 2.5 million CDR3-containing paired-end reads. First-strand cDNA was synthesized from all RNA with the Mint cDNA synthesis kit, primed by a TRBC-specific oligonucleotide. Following uracil-DNA glycosylase treatment, a first 18-cycle PCR with universal primers M1SS and BC2_uni_R was performed on all cDNA. The paper's data handling went like this. Normalization of each sample was performed by random selection of 1 million high-quality reads, each carrying a distinct molecular identifier. Instead of being binned into consensus sequences, reads that shared molecular identifiers were thrown out. CDR3 identification, clonotype clustering and error correction used MiTCR with a Q25 quality threshold and the strictest error-elimination algorithm. A nonparametric unseen species model with Euler transformation was used to estimate a lower bound on total TCR beta diversity. TCRdb itself trimmed the public reads at Q25 with fastp, ran MiXCR and retained productive beta chains. Each record represents a unique CDR3 protein, reported with the most common genes and DNA among its rows. The V and J calls reflect TCRdb's pipeline rather than the authors' work. The sample yields about 1.7 million distinct CDR3 sequences; roughly 27% were counted once. The ten biggest clones cover over 7% of the sample.

Per the germline V gene, SGHTA is the CDR1 and FQGTGA is the CDR2. Spanning cysteine to phenylalanine, the CDR3 consists of 13 amino acids. This entry keeps only the CDR3 DNA: 39 bases, framed from base 1. The data originate from a study of blood T cells in healthy people across ages (dated by TCRdb to between 2014 and 2016). Context from the whole study: In model experiments, roughly one uniquely barcoded TCR beta cDNA molecule per two T cells was captured by template switching. The study measured age-related changes in TCR beta repertoire diversity using deep sequencing normalized with unique cDNA molecular identifiers. Donors were grouped into four age groups: young (average approximately 15 years), middle-aged (around 39), aged (around 62) and long-lived (about 90). To avoid experimental bias, donors of different ages were distributed randomly across sequencing lanes. Two additional independent replicas of 1 million unique cDNA reads from the same blood draw were analyzed for two donors (one aged 18 to 30 and one aged 80 or older). What the study reported, not specific to this receptor: The percentage of naive T cells measured by flow cytometry correlated strongly with observed TCR beta diversity. Compared with the aged group, more naive CD4+ T cells, fewer expanded clones and increased TCR diversity were shown by the long-lived group, suggesting age selection. Bulk unsorted PBMC profiling prevented conclusive comparison of naive and antigen-experienced compartments. The CMV infection status of donors was not known, potentially confounding age-related changes in expanded clonotypes. Estimates of total diversity from one million sequenced T cells were regarded as lower bounds and underestimates. Observed TCR beta diversity per million T cells fell roughly linearly with age, and a significant reduction was already apparent by age around 40.

Donors were a few dozen systemically healthy Caucasian individuals from Russia aged roughly 6 to 90 years. Each donor gave ten milliliters of peripheral blood, drawn into EDTA-treated Vacutainer tubes. Ficoll-Paque density-gradient centrifugation was used to isolate PBMCs, with at least 7 million per sample. Total RNA was extracted from PBMCs with Trizol reagent, with at least 5.5 micrograms obtained per sample. The percentages of naive CD45RAhigh/CD27high T cells were determined by flow cytometry on a PBMC aliquot from every donor. This clonotype was sampled from a woman in her twenties or thirties in good health. Specimen: blood. The rearrangement combines TRBV7-3 with TRBJ1-2; a confident D gene designation cannot be given. Here is the DNA: TGTGCCAACAGCTTAGGTTCTGCCTATGGCTACACCTTC. Its coded protein is CANSLGSAYGYTF. The entire variable domain, with the stretches around the CDR3 drawn from the reference TRBV7-3 and TRBJ1-2 proteins, is GAGVSQTPSNKVTEKGKYVELRCDPISGHTALYWYRQSLGQGPEFLIYFQGTGAADDSGLPNDRFFAVRPEGSVSTLKIQRTERGDSAVYLCANSLGSAYGYTFGSGTRLTVV.